These 15 T cell receptor beta chains were sequenced from one sample in a study of shared clonotypes between healthy human individuals. Method: immunoSEQ multiplex PCR; TCRdb's copy keeps in-frame clones and lacks some. Of approximately 1,000,000 clones detected, 60% to 80% appear once; the ten largest clones hold 0.89%. The specimen sequenced was memory CD4+ T cells from PBMCs. Noted subset: CD45RA-negative fraction. The receptors here all came from a man aged 18 to 29 in good health. Some clones in this sample may be carry-over from other donors' samples.

On this clone itself: Different DNA sequences within this sample yield the same CDR3. This chain connects TRBV5-1 to TRBJ2-3; D remains unclear. Trimming took off 1 base at V and 0 bases at J, with 6 bases between the two ends. The CDR3 is 14 amino acids. Germline CDR1 reads SGHRS; CDR2 reads YFSETQ. The CDR3 is CASSLSGSTDTQYF. For the CDR3, the DNA is TGCGCCAGCAGCTTGTCTGGCAGCACAGATACGCAGTATTTT.

As concerns this clone: Different DNA sequences within this sample yield the same CDR3. The CDR3, as DNA: TGTGCCAGCAGTGAAGAAGGCGGCTACACCTTC. It yields the protein CASSEEGGYTF. The V and J genes are TRBV2 and TRBJ1-2, with no clear D. The CDR3 consists of 11 residues. Germline V gives CDR1 SNHLY, CDR2 FYNNEI. V was clipped by 1 base and J by 8 bases, with 5 bases between them.

In this sample, this clone turned up a few times. At the DNA level, this CDR3 is encoded by other sequences in the same sample as well. The V gene is TRBV9, the J gene TRBJ1-2; perhaps TRBD1 as D (5 bases). CDR3 size: 13 residues. Trimming took 2 bases from V and 5 from J, leaving 10 bases between them. CDR1 SGDLS and CDR2 YYNGEE come from the germline V gene. The CDR3 loop is CASSVGSGYGYTF. The CDR3 DNA sequence: TGTGCCAGCAGCGTTGGGTCAGGGTATGGCTACACCTTC.

This sequence joins TRBV2 and TRBJ2-5; D is ambiguous. CDR3 length: 13 residues. V dropped 6 bases and J dropped 5 bases, with 13 bases sitting between them. Germline lookup yields CDR1 SNHLY and CDR2 FYNNEI. Written as DNA, the CDR3 is TGTGCCAGCAGGGACGGCCTAGGGGAGACCCAGTACTTC. Protein sequence: CASRDGLGETQYF.

Comment on this clone: Distinct nucleotide sequences in the sample also encode this CDR3. The chain combines TRBV14 with TRBJ1-5; D uncertain. Trimming shortened V by 3 bases and J by 5 bases, and 5 bases separated the two germline ends. CDR1 and CDR2 (germline): SGHDN, FVKESK. The CDR3 has 12 amino acids. DNA of the CDR3: TGTGCCAGCAGCCAGGGTTATCAGCCCCAGCATTTT. Translated: CASSQGYQPQHF.

This clone was seen only once. The chain is built from TRBV21-1 and TRBJ1-1; the DNA was not compared with TRBD1, the D call given in the table. TRBV21-1 is annotated as a pseudogene. This CDR3 region has 17 residues. The CDR3 region has the DNA TGTGCCAGCAGCAAAGAGGGACAGGGGAGTGCGAACACTGAAGCTTTCTTT. Amino acids: CASSKEGQGSANTEAFF.

The genes are TRBV7-2 and TRBJ2-2; D gene unclear. Trimming removed 1 base from V and 4 bases from J, with 10 bases in between. Germline assignment: CDR1 SGHTA and CDR2 FQGNSA. The CDR3 loop spans 15 amino acids. CDR3 DNA: TGTGCCAGCAGCTTAGATATCCGGGCCACCGGGGAGCTGTTTTTT. This gives the protein CASSLDIRATGELFF.

About this clone: Other DNA sequences in the same sample also yield this CDR3. This sequence joins TRBV9 and TRBJ2-1, with 8 nucleotides matching TRBD2. V was pared by 0 bases and J by 4 bases, with 3 bases of the junction left unmatched. The CDR3 loop spans 15 amino acids. CDR1 is SGDLS and CDR2 is YYNGEE in the germline V gene. CDR3 bases: TGTGCCAGCAGCGTAGGTACTAGCGGATACAATGAGCAGTTCTTC. Its protein is CASSVGTSGYNEQFF.

The chain carries TRBV11-2 and TRBJ2-7; TRBD1 matches 9 bases. After removal of 6 bases from V and 4 bases from J, the junction contained 7 bases not matched to a gene. This CDR3 region has 14 residues. CDR1 is SGHAT, CDR2 FQNNGV, per germline. The CDR3 sequence is CASRKPGQGYEQYF. CDR3 DNA: TGTGCCAGCAGAAAACCGGGACAGGGTTACGAGCAGTACTTC.

The chain employs TRBV18 and TRBJ2-1, with 10 bases identical to TRBD2. From germline, CDR1 is KGHSH and CDR2 LQKENI. This CDR3 comprises 15 residues. The junction had 5 bases not matched to a gene; V was cut back by 3 bases and J by 6 bases. CDR3: CASSPTSGRSNEQFF. As DNA, the CDR3 is TGTGCCAGCTCACCGACTAGCGGGCGCTCCAATGAGCAGTTCTTC.

This chain links TRBV10-3 with TRBJ1-3, with D tentatively TRBD1 (5 bases). Germline lookup yields CDR1 ENHRY and CDR2 SYGVKD. Trimming shortened V by 4 bases and J by 6 bases, and 19 bases separated the two germline ends. The CDR3 runs to 16 residues. The CDR3 coding sequence is TGTGCCATCAGTGGCCTACAGGAGTCGGGGGAAAACACCATATATTTT. Translating it yields CAISGLQESGENTIYF.

This chain uses TRBV2 with TRBJ2-5; TRBD1 agrees at 12 bases. Per germline, CDR1 SNHLY and CDR2 FYNNEI. V was pared by 6 bases and J by 2 bases, with 13 bases of the junction left unmatched. CDR3 length: 18 residues. The CDR3 DNA follows: TGTGCCAGCAGGAACTCCGGGACAGGGGGCGCATCTCAAGAGACCCAGTACTTC. This sequence encodes CASRNSGTGGASQETQYF.

This chain uses TRBV9 with TRBJ1-2; 9 bases align to TRBD1. Per germline, CDR1 SGDLS and CDR2 YYNGEE. The length of the CDR3 is 15 residues. The junction had 8 bases not matched to a gene; V was cut back by 0 bases and J by 8 bases. DNA for the CDR3: TGTGCCAGCAGCGTAGGGCGGACAGGGGCCCTCGGCTACACCTTC. As protein: CASSVGRTGALGYTF. The full variable domain, with the rest looked up from reference TRBV9 and TRBJ1-2, is DSGVTQTPKHLITATGQRVTLRCSPRSGDLSVYWYQQSLDQGLQFLIQYYNGEERAKGNILERFSAQQFPDLHSELNLSSLELGDSALYFCASSVGRTGALGYTFGSGTRLTVV.

About this clone: Other DNA variants within this sample encode the same CDR3. The chain uses TRBV28 and TRBJ2-7; D possibly corresponds to TRBD2 (6 bases). With 8 bases removed from V and 2 bases from J, the gap between germline ends came to 7 bases. Germline-derived CDR1 and CDR2 are MDHEN and SYDVKM. The CDR3 is 11 residues long. As DNA, the CDR3 is TGTGCCAGCGGGACTGCCTACGAGCAGTACTTC. Translated, it gives CASGTAYEQYF.

The V call is TRBV6-1, the J call TRBJ2-7; D assignment may be TRBD1 or TRBD2 (5 bases each). Trimming took 6 bases from V and 2 from J, leaving 14 bases between them. Germline V gene sequence: CDR1 MNHNS, CDR2 SASEGT. CDR3 length equals 14 residues. The CDR3 DNA reads TGTGCCAGCAGCTGGGCAGGGACCACCTACGAGCAGTACTTC. This gives the protein CASSWAGTTYEQYF.